These 27 T cell receptor beta chains were all obtained from the same sample, sequenced in a study of blood T cell repertoires in COVID-19. The method was immunoSEQ multiplex PCR; TCRdb's version includes in-frame clones alone and lacks a portion of them. The sample has some 110,000 clones; approximately 89% are singletons. Sequencing was done on a sample of peripheral blood. Receptors originate from a woman of 80 years or more with COVID-19, enrolled during active disease.

A single count supports this clone. V and J are TRBV21-1 and TRBJ1-1; the table calls TRBD1, which could not be checked here. TRBV21-1 is a pseudogene locus. The CDR3 totals 14 residues. CDR3 nucleotide sequence: TGTGCCAGCAGCAAAGTAGGTTGGGGCCAGCTGGCTTTCTTT. Translating gives CASSKVGWGQLAFF.

The chain has TRBV6-5 and TRBJ2-5, with D possibly matching TRBD2 (7 bases). The CDR3 extends over 13 amino acids. CDR1 and CDR2 from the germline V gene are MNHEY and SVGAGI. Trimming took off 11 bases at V and 5 bases at J, with 18 bases between the two ends. The DNA of the CDR3 is TGTGCCGGGGGGGCCCGACTGGGCGAGACCCAGTACTTC. Protein sequence: CAGGARLGETQYF.

The chain combines TRBV19 with TRBJ1-5; possible D gene TRBD1, 6 bases. Per the germline V gene, CDR1 is LNHDA and CDR2 is SQIVND (reference sequence). The V and J ends lost 7 bases and 7 bases respectively, with 14 bases between them. The CDR3 extends over 13 amino acids. This CDR3 is CASTAEGGQPQHF. CDR3 nucleotide sequence: TGTGCCAGTACAGCCGAGGGGGGGCAGCCCCAGCATTTT.

The chain uses TRBV10-1 and TRBJ2-1; 8 bases line up with TRBD2. Trimming took 2 bases from V and 6 from J; bases not matched to a gene: 18. The V gene's germline CDR1 is WNHNN and CDR2 SYGVQD (reference sequence). The CDR3 is 19 amino acids. In DNA, the CDR3 is TGCGCCAGCAGTGAGCGGGTAGAACGGGAGGGCCCGCTGAGCAATGAGCAGTTCTTC. Translated, it gives CASSERVEREGPLSNEQFF.

The chain combines TRBV29-1 with TRBJ2-1; 11 bases match TRBD2. CDR3 length: 14 amino acids. V lost 6 bases to trimming and J lost 4 bases; unmatched junction nucleotides: 5. The germline CDR1 and CDR2 sequences are SQVTM and ANQGSEA. The CDR3 region has the DNA TGCAGCGTCCGGACTAGCGGGCGATACAATGAGCAGTTCTTC. Its translation is CSVRTSGRYNEQFF.

This clone was counted between two and nine times. The V gene is TRBV7-3, the J gene TRBJ1-2; D may be TRBD1 (6 bases). V was cut by 5 bases and J by 1 base, with 8 bases left in between. The CDR3 covers 13 residues. Germline loops: CDR1 SGHTA, CDR2 FQGTGA. CDR3: CASSPDSNYGYTF. For the CDR3, the DNA is TGTGCCAGCAGCCCGGACAGTAACTATGGCTACACCTTC.

V and J are TRBV15 and TRBJ2-1; 7 bases agree with TRBD2. V lost 0 bases, J lost 6 bases, and 5 bases stayed unmatched. The germline V gene encodes CDR1 LNHNV and CDR2 YYDKDF (reference sequence). The length of the CDR3 is 15 residues. The CDR3 DNA sequence: TGTGCCACCAGCAGAGAGCAGTGGACTAGCAATGAGCAGTTCTTC. It encodes CATSREQWTSNEQFF.

V and J are TRBV19 and TRBJ2-7, with 7 bases that match TRBD1. This CDR3 region has 17 residues. After removal of 4 bases from V and 5 bases from J, the junction contained 17 bases not matched to a gene. CDR1 LNHDA and CDR2 SQIVND come from the germline V gene (reference sequence). CDR3 nucleotides: TGTGCCAGTAGTAGAACCGAGGGACAGCCCGGTAGGAACGAGCAGTACTTC. Protein sequence: CASSRTEGQPGRNEQYF.

The rearrangement uses TRBV5-1 and TRBJ2-3; TRBD1 might be the D (6 bases). V gave up 4 bases and J gave up 3 bases, with 15 bases separating them. CDR3 length: 15 amino acids. Germline V lookup: CDR1 SGHRS, CDR2 YFSETQ. In DNA form, the CDR3 reads TGCGCCAGCAGCCCCTGGGGGCAGGGGACAGATACGCAGTATTTT. Its translation: CASSPWGQGTDTQYF.

This chain links TRBV7-2 with TRBJ2-5; TRBD2 aligns across 10 bases. This CDR3 comprises 19 residues. V trimming: 1 base; J trimming: 2 bases; junction bases outside the gene matches: 13. Per the germline V gene, CDR1 is SGHTA and CDR2 is FQGNSA. The DNA of the CDR3 is TGTGCCAGCAGCTTAGGAGCGGGAGGGCCGGGAGGCTCTCAAGAGACCCAGTACTTC. This sequence encodes CASSLGAGGPGGSQETQYF. Variable domain in full (rest from reference TRBV7-2 and TRBJ2-5): GAGVSQSPSNKVTEKGKDVELRCDPISGHTALYWYRQSLGQGLEFLIYFQGNSAPDKSGLPSDRFSAERTGGSVSTLTIQRTQQEDSAVYLCASSLGAGGPGGSQETQYFGPGTRLLVL.

V usage is TRBV4-2 and J usage is TRBJ2-5, with no clear D. CDR3 length: 14 amino acids. Trimming shortened V by 1 base and J by 4 bases, and 10 bases separated the two germline ends. Per the germline V gene, CDR1 is LGHNA and CDR2 is YNFKEQ. DNA for the CDR3: TGTGCCAGCAGCCAAGGTAGATTTGGAGAGACCCAGTACTTC. As protein: CASSQGRFGETQYF.

The rearrangement uses TRBV18 and TRBJ1-5; no clear D gene. Between the trimmed V and J ends, which lost 6 bases and 5 bases, there was a span of 14 bases. CDR1 is KGHSH, CDR2 LQKENI, per germline. The CDR3 loop spans 14 amino acids. CDR3 loop: CASSPARRDQPQHF. CDR3 DNA sequence: TGTGCCAGCTCTCCGGCCCGGAGAGATCAGCCCCAGCATTTT.

This clone has a single count. The chain uses TRBV5-1 and TRBJ2-1; D possibly corresponds to TRBD1 (5 bases). V was pared by 5 bases and J by 0 bases, with 15 bases between. There are 16 residues in the CDR3. Looked up from germline, CDR1 is SGHRS and CDR2 is YFSETQ. The CDR3 sequence: CASRADRLSSYNEQFF. CDR3 nucleotides: TGCGCCAGCAGGGCTGACAGACTGAGCTCCTACAATGAGCAGTTCTTC. Variable domain in full (rest from reference TRBV5-1 and TRBJ2-1): KAGVTQTPRYLIKTRGQQVTLSCSPISGHRSVSWYQQTPGQGLQFLFEYFSETQRNKGNFPGRFSGRQFSNSRSEMNVSTLELGDSALYLCASRADRLSSYNEQFFGPGTRLTVL.

The chain recombines TRBV6-2 or TRBV6-3 with TRBJ2-7; maybe TRBD2 (6 bases). V was cut by 5 bases and J by 3 bases, with 20 bases left in between. Germline CDR1 reads MNHEY; CDR2 reads SVGEGT. The CDR3 consists of 16 residues. The CDR3 loop reads CASSEKEGSLFYEQYF. The CDR3 region has the DNA TGTGCCAGCAGTGAGAAGGAGGGCAGTCTTTTCTACGAGCAGTACTTC.

The chain has TRBV9 and TRBJ2-7; 13 bases match TRBD2. V was pared by 3 bases and J by 4 bases, with 7 bases of the junction left unmatched. Germline CDR1 reads SGDLS; CDR2 reads YYNGEE. The CDR3 contains 16 residues. The CDR3 sequence: CASSAGTSGIIYEQYF. The CDR3, as DNA: TGTGCCAGCAGCGCCGGGACTAGCGGGATAATATACGAGCAGTACTTC.

This clone appeared once. The chain is built from TRBV29-1 and TRBJ2-5; the match to TRBD2 covers 11 bases. This CDR3 has 16 residues. CDR1 is SQVTM and CDR2 is ANQGSEA in the germline V gene. J gave up 5 bases and V 2 bases, and 10 bases lay outside the gene matches. CDR3 DNA: TGCAGCGTTGAATTATTAACTAGCGGGAGAGGCGAGACCCAGTACTTC. It yields the protein CSVELLTSGRGETQYF.

The CDR3 reads CAISDRSGQGPDTEAFF. DNA of the CDR3: TGTGCCATCAGTGACCGATCTGGACAGGGGCCCGACACTGAAGCTTTCTTT. The chain joins TRBV10-3 to TRBJ1-1; 9 bases fit TRBD1. J lost 3 bases, V lost 3 bases, and 11 bases had no gene match. This CDR3 has 17 residues. CDR1 is ENHRY, CDR2 SYGVKD, per germline.

This clone appeared a few times. This chain joins TRBV6-6 and TRBJ1-1; D gene ambiguous. This CDR3 comprises 14 residues. Trimming pared 3 bases from V and 1 base from J, leaving 9 bases between. Germline CDR1 is MNHNY and CDR2 is SVGAGI (reference sequence). The CDR3 spells CASSYAETNTEAFF. For the CDR3, the DNA is TGTGCCAGCAGTTATGCGGAGACGAACACTGAAGCTTTCTTT.

The chain has TRBV7-2 and TRBJ2-7; tentative D call: TRBD1 (6 bases). The V gene lost 5 bases and the J gene lost 7 bases, with 18 bases spanning the gap. Germline V CDR1 and CDR2: SGHTA, FQGNSA. The CDR3 covers 14 residues. CDR3 DNA: TGTGCCAGCAGCCTCCTACAGGGACGGCGGGAGCAGTACTTC. Amino acid sequence: CASSLLQGRREQYF.

This clone was seen a few times. The chain links TRBV19 to TRBJ1-5; unclear D gene. Germline CDR1 is LNHDA and CDR2 is SQIVND (reference sequence). V was trimmed by 5 bases and J by 6 bases, leaving 8 bases between them. This CDR3 comprises 12 residues. CDR3 bases: TGTGCCAGTAGTCGTTTTGTTCAGCCCCAGCATTTT. Translation: CASSRFVQPQHF.

The V call is TRBV3-1 (or the pseudogene TRBV3-2), the J call TRBJ2-7; 15 bases match TRBD2. The CDR3 contains 18 residues. Germline loops: CDR1 LGHDT, CDR2 YNNKEL (reference sequence). Trimming removed 0 bases from V and 3 bases from J; junction bases left unmatched: 6. The CDR3 spells CASSQDLGLAGGGYEQYF. In DNA, the CDR3 is TGTGCCAGCAGCCAAGATCTGGGACTAGCGGGAGGAGGCTACGAGCAGTACTTC.

The chain carries TRBV28 and TRBJ1-4; 7 bases line up with TRBD1. The germline V gene has CDR1 MDHEN and CDR2 SYDVKM. The CDR3 has 15 residues. The trim removed 10 bases at V and 1 base at J, leaving 9 bases unmatched. This chain's CDR3 is CATRQGGGTNEKLFF. CDR3 DNA: TGTGCCACCAGACAGGGAGGGGGAACTAATGAAAAACTGTTTTTT.

The chain recombines TRBV28 with TRBJ1-4, with D tentatively TRBD1 (6 bases). This CDR3 spans 15 amino acids. With 4 bases removed from V and 0 bases from J, the gap between germline ends came to 9 bases. Germline CDR1 and CDR2: MDHEN and SYDVKM. In DNA, the CDR3 is TGTGCCAGCAGTTCCCAGGGGTCAACTAATGAAAAACTGTTTTTT. Its protein is CASSSQGSTNEKLFF.

The chain is built from TRBV15 and TRBJ2-3, with 8 bases identical to TRBD2. Germline V CDR1 and CDR2: LNHNV, YYDKDF (reference sequence). This CDR3 has 15 amino acids. V was pared by 3 bases and J by 4 bases, with 6 bases of the junction left unmatched. The CDR3 DNA follows: TGTGCCACCAGCAGGACTAGCGTAGTGTCAGATACGCAGTATTTT. Amino acids: CATSRTSVVSDTQYF.

The chain has TRBV3-1 (or the pseudogene TRBV3-2) and TRBJ2-1, with 13 bases identical to TRBD2. The junction had 12 bases not matched to a gene; V was cut back by 1 base and J by 6 bases. CDR3 length: 19 residues. Germline assignment: CDR1 LGHDT and CDR2 YNNKEL (reference sequence). The CDR3 sequence is CASSQARTSGSSATNEQFF. The CDR3 region has the DNA TGTGCCAGCAGCCAAGCCCGGACTAGCGGGAGTTCAGCGACCAATGAGCAGTTCTTC.

The genes are TRBV10-3 and TRBJ2-7, with 8 bases identical to TRBD2. The ends lost 2 bases at V and 6 bases at J; junction bases unmatched: 9. This CDR3 has 15 amino acids. The germline CDR1 and CDR2 sequences are ENHRY and SYGVKD. CDR3 region: CAISETPGGGGEQYF. The CDR3 DNA reads TGTGCCATCAGTGAGACTCCGGGAGGGGGTGGCGAGCAGTACTTC.

The V and J genes are TRBV6-5 and TRBJ2-2, with 8 bases fitting TRBD1. With V trimmed by 6 bases and J by 6 bases, 9 bases remained unmatched. In germline, CDR1 is MNHEY, CDR2 SVGAGI. The CDR3 sequence is 15 residues long. DNA for the CDR3: TGTGCCAGCAGCCAGGGGTTGACAGGGGCCGGGGAGCTGTTTTTT. This encodes CASSQGLTGAGELFF.